Below, 9 T cell receptor beta chains from the same sample are listed, as sequenced in a study of technical replicates of blood from a handful of donors. The data were produced by immunoSEQ multiplex PCR, yet TCRdb's version contains in-frame clones alone and is incomplete. The table records more than 15,000 clones, approximately 87% of them present only once. The material sequenced was PBMCs. These receptors all stem from a human donor in good health.

The chain recombines TRBV9 with TRBJ2-7; 7 bases agree with TRBD1. Germline V gives CDR1 SGDLS, CDR2 YYNGEE. The CDR3 is 16 amino acids. The V and J ends lost 0 bases and 2 bases, in that order; junction bases with no gene match: 8. The CDR3, as DNA: TGTGCCAGCAGCGTAGCTCCAGGACAGGTAACCTACGAGCAGTACTTC. Translating it yields CASSVAPGQVTYEQYF. Drawing the rest from reference TRBV9 and TRBJ2-7, the complete variable domain is DSGVTQTPKHLITATGQRVTLRCSPRSGDLSVYWYQQSLDQGLQFLIQYYNGEERAKGNILERFSAQQFPDLHSELNLSSLELGDSALYFCASSVAPGQVTYEQYFGPGTRLTVT.

The rearrangement uses TRBV5-1 and TRBJ1-1, with D unresolved. The CDR3 runs to 14 residues. Germline V gene lookup returns CDR1 SGHRS and CDR2 YFSETQ. The V and J ends lost 4 bases and 0 bases respectively, with 10 bases between them. The CDR3 region has the DNA TGCGCCAGCAGCACCGACGGGATGAACACTGAAGCTTTCTTT. The encoded protein is CASSTDGMNTEAFF.

This chain links TRBV28 with TRBJ2-1; TRBD2 agrees at 7 bases. V was clipped by 0 bases and J by 1 base; unmatched bases: 15. Germline V lookup: CDR1 MDHEN, CDR2 SYDVKM. This CDR3 is 20 amino acids long. The CDR3: CASSLWEIKKIAGSYNEQFF. The CDR3 nucleotides are TGTGCCAGCAGTTTATGGGAAATTAAAAAGATAGCGGGTTCCTACAATGAGCAGTTCTTC.

The CDR3 region has the DNA TGTGCCAGCAGCTTAGACAGCCAGGGGGACTACAATGAGCAGTTCTTC. Protein: CASSLDSQGDYNEQFF. The chain joins TRBV7-6 to TRBJ2-1; 7 bases fit TRBD1. With V trimmed by 1 base and J by 3 bases, 6 bases remained unmatched. The CDR3 contains 16 residues. The germline CDR1 and CDR2 sequences are SGHVS and FNYEAQ.

The chain recombines TRBV7-8 with TRBJ2-3; possibly TRBD1 for D (6 bases). This CDR3 spans 13 amino acids. Trimming stripped 5 bases from V and 4 bases from J, with 10 bases between. Germline CDR1 reads SGHVS; CDR2 reads FQNEAQ. The CDR3 DNA is TGTGCCAGCAGCGATGACAGGCCAGATACGCAGTATTTT. It yields the protein CASSDDRPDTQYF.

The V call is TRBV7-9, the J call TRBJ2-2; D is ambiguous. This CDR3 has 15 residues. Germline loops: CDR1 SEHNR, CDR2 FQNEAQ (reference sequence). The ends were cut back, 5 bases at V and 2 bases at J, with 12 bases in the middle. CDR3 DNA sequence: TGTGCCAGCAGCCCCCAAAGCGCCAACACCGGGGAGCTGTTTTTT. Its translation: CASSPQSANTGELFF. The whole variable domain, remainder taken from reference TRBV7-9 and TRBJ2-2, is DTGVSQNPRHKITKRGQNVTFRCDPISEHNRLYWYRQTLGQGPEFLTYFQNEAQLEKSRLLSDRFSAERPKGSFSTLEIQRTEQGDSAMYLCASSPQSANTGELFFGEGSRLTVL.

The J gene is TRBJ1-5, the V gene TRBV6-1; TRBD1 matches 7 bases. Per the germline V gene, CDR1 is MNHNS and CDR2 is SASEGT. Unmatched junction bases numbered 7, after V lost 11 bases and J lost 6 bases. This CDR3 spans 12 amino acids. The CDR3 sequence is CAVTGVTQPQHF. The DNA for the CDR3 is TGTGCCGTTACAGGGGTGACTCAGCCCCAGCATTTT.

V is TRBV5-1 and J is TRBJ2-3; weak D call: TRBD1 (6 bases). The germline V gene encodes CDR1 SGHRS and CDR2 YFSETQ. V was pared by 4 bases and J by 1 base, with 16 bases between. The CDR3 consists of 16 residues. The CDR3 DNA sequence: TGCGCCAGCAGCCTTTCCGCAGGGGCTCGCACAGATACGCAGTATTTT. Its protein product is CASSLSAGARTDTQYF.

This clone has a handful of counts. The CDR3 DNA follows: TGTGCCAGCAGCACGGGACTTAATGAGCAGTTCTTC. Protein product: CASSTGLNEQFF. This chain connects TRBV11-2 to TRBJ2-1; tentatively, D is TRBD2 (6 bases). This CDR3 has 12 residues. Trimming took 5 bases from V and 7 from J, leaving 9 bases between them. Germline V gene data show CDR1 as SGHAT and CDR2 as FQNNGV.